Below, one T cell receptor beta chain is given with its context. This specimen comes from a study of blood T cell repertoires in COVID-19. Methods used by the authors: Nucleated cell number was recorded as an estimate derived from reference gene primer amplification. This table comes from immunoSEQ multiplex PCR, and its TCRdb copy is limited to in-frame clones, with some not included. V, J and clone size are taken as reported in that table, and D and trimming were inferred from the DNA itself. The sample lists over 95,000 clones; 85% to 90% were seen once. The germline V gene encodes CDR1 MNHEY and CDR2 SVGEGT. Trimming stripped 5 bases from V and 6 bases from J, with 16 bases between. The length of the CDR3 is 14 residues.

Sequenced: peripheral blood. The V gene is TRBV6-2 or TRBV6-3, the J gene TRBJ1-1, with D unclear. The clonotype comes from a woman aged 50 to 65 with acute or convalescent COVID-19. DNA of the CDR3: TGTGCCAGCAGTCCCCCAGGCCGGAGGGCTGAAGCTTTCTTT. Translating it yields CASSPPGRRAEAFF.